One TCR beta chain is described in this entry. This entry belongs to a study of blood T cell repertoires in COVID-19. Study context: T cells, B-cell-depleted T cells, or PBMCs provided the cDNA or gDNA that served as material.

Assay: immunoSEQ multiplex PCR; the TCRdb copy retains only in-frame clones and omits some. The repertoire has a few hundred thousand clones, roughly 84% of them found once; the top ten carry about 1.5%. The J segment lost 1 base and the V segment lost 4 bases, leaving 3 bases of the junction unmatched. Germline lookup yields CDR1 SGHTA and CDR2 FQGNSA. The CDR3 is 14 residues long. The receptor comes from a woman aged 18 to 35 who had been exposed to COVID-19. The chain is built from TRBV7-2 and TRBJ2-5; 7 bases are shared with TRBD1. The sequencing sample was made of PBMCs or T cells enriched from blood (not recorded which). The chain's CDR3 is CASSSGTVQETQYF. In DNA, the CDR3 is TGTGCCAGCAGCTCCGGGACAGTCCAAGAGACCCAGTACTTC.